This passage covers 27 T cell receptor beta chains from one sample sequenced in a study of vaccination effects on CD4 cells after COVID-19. Generated by immunoSEQ multiplex PCR, the TCRdb table keeps only in-frame clones and is missing some. The sample yields tens of thousands of clones, around two thirds seen once. Antigen specificity for these receptors is unknown. Sequencing followed a ViraFEST assay step that expanded antigen-specific CD4+ T cells with viral peptide pools. Subsequent to approximately 9 days of culture, CD4+ T cells were isolated. The sequencing used CD4+ T cells from PBMCs cultured with HCoV-229E spike peptides, collected before COVID-19 vaccination. These receptors came from a human donor who received a COVID-19 vaccine.

This clone was seen a handful of times. The V and J genes are TRBV10-1 and TRBJ1-2; D gene uncertain. The germline V gene encodes CDR1 WNHNN and CDR2 SYGVQD (reference sequence). The CDR3 is 15 amino acids. V dropped 3 bases and J dropped 4 bases, with 15 bases sitting between them. CDR3 sequence reads: CASSDYSWGPYGYTF. CDR3 DNA sequence: TGCGCCAGCAGTGATTATAGTTGGGGTCCCTATGGCTACACCTTC.

V and J are TRBV6-5 and TRBJ1-5; D not resolved. Trimming took 10 bases from V and 0 from J, leaving 13 bases between them. The CDR3 has 14 amino acids. Germline CDR1 is MNHEY and CDR2 is SVGAGI. The CDR3 nucleotides read TGTGCCATCTGGGAGGCGTATAGCAATCAGCCCCAGCATTTT. It yields the protein CAIWEAYSNQPQHF.

The rearrangement joins TRBV6-5 to TRBJ1-2, with D tentatively TRBD1 (6 bases). CDR3 length: 12 residues. V lost 5 bases to trimming and J lost 2 bases, with 6 bases between them. The germline gives CDR1 MNHEY, CDR2 SVGAGI. This CDR3 reads CASSTGNYGYTF. The CDR3 region has the DNA TGTGCCAGCAGTACAGGGAACTATGGCTACACCTTC.

This chain joins TRBV6-1 and TRBJ1-5; D not resolved. CDR3 size: 14 residues. Trimming removed 1 base from V and 4 bases from J, with 8 bases in between. Germline CDR1 is MNHNS and CDR2 is SASEGT. This CDR3 reads CASSEDRGNQPQHF. CDR3 DNA: TGTGCCAGCAGTGAAGATAGAGGGAATCAGCCCCAGCATTTT.

The chain recombines TRBV28 with TRBJ1-5, with D possibly TRBD1 on 6 matching bases. V lost 7 bases to trimming and J lost 0 bases, with 13 bases between them. Germline V gene sequence: CDR1 MDHEN, CDR2 SYDVKM. The CDR3 has 15 amino acids. The CDR3 sequence is CASTYLRGSNQPQHF. The CDR3 DNA sequence: TGTGCCAGCACCTACCTCAGGGGTAGCAATCAGCCCCAGCATTTT. Using reference TRBV28 and TRBJ1-5 for the parts outside the CDR3, the full variable domain is DVKVTQSSRYLVKRTGEKVFLECVQDMDHENMFWYRQDPGLGLRLIYFSYDVKMKEKGDIPEGYSVSREKKERFSLILESASTNQTSMYLCASTYLRGSNQPQHFGDGTRLSIL.

The rearrangement joins TRBV18 to TRBJ2-1; 7 nucleotides agree with TRBD2. Losses at the gene ends were 5 bases for V and 6 bases for J; bases not matched to a gene: 13. CDR1 KGHSH and CDR2 LQKENI come from the germline V gene. The CDR3 consists of 16 residues. The CDR3 DNA sequence: TGTGCCAGCTCATCGCAAGCGGGGATGTCTCCCAATGAGCAGTTCTTC. Translating gives CASSSQAGMSPNEQFF.

The chain joins TRBV9 to TRBJ1-4, with D hard to call. CDR3 length equals 15 residues. Germline V lookup: CDR1 SGDLS, CDR2 YYNGEE. The V and J ends lost 0 bases and 4 bases respectively, with 10 bases between them. CDR3 sequence (DNA): TGTGCCAGCAGCGTAGGTTTAGCCTTTAATGAAAAACTGTTTTTT. Amino acid sequence: CASSVGLAFNEKLFF.

This clone was found a few times. The V and J genes are TRBV27 and TRBJ1-1; weak D call: TRBD1 (5 bases). Germline V CDR1 and CDR2: MNHEY, SMNVEV (reference sequence). The V end was cut by 4 bases, the J end by 7 bases, with 13 bases between. This CDR3 spans 13 amino acids. CDR3 amino acids: CASSSSRVVEAFF. DNA of the CDR3: TGTGCCAGCAGTTCGTCCAGGGTTGTTGAAGCTTTCTTT.

V gene TRBV3-1 (or the pseudogene TRBV3-2) combines with J gene TRBJ2-3, with 7 bases fitting TRBD2. Germline V gene sequence: CDR1 LGHDT, CDR2 YNNKEL (reference sequence). The junction had 7 bases not matched to a gene; V was cut back by 4 bases and J by 0 bases. The CDR3 covers 16 residues. The CDR3 here is CASSPQLASSTDTQYF. In DNA, the CDR3 is TGTGCCAGCAGCCCCCAACTAGCGTCTAGCACAGATACGCAGTATTTT.

The gene calls are TRBV11-2 and TRBJ2-7; TRBD2 aligns across 9 bases. Trimming took 2 bases from V and 5 from J; bases not matched to a gene: 16. There are 18 residues in the CDR3. From germline, CDR1 is SGHAT and CDR2 FQNNGV. In DNA form, the CDR3 reads TGTGCCAGCAGCTTAAGGGCAAAAGGGACTAGCTCCGTGCACGAGCAGTACTTC. Translating it yields CASSLRAKGTSSVHEQYF.

The chain recombines TRBV9 with TRBJ2-3; D unclear. Germline V gene lookup returns CDR1 SGDLS and CDR2 YYNGEE. Trimming shortened V by 0 bases and J by 1 base, and 12 bases separated the two germline ends. The CDR3 contains 16 residues. CDR3: CASSVEADAGTDTQYF. The CDR3 DNA reads TGTGCCAGCAGCGTAGAGGCCGACGCCGGCACAGATACGCAGTATTTT.

This sequence joins TRBV10-1 and TRBJ2-7, with a possible D match to TRBD1 (5 bases). Germline values: CDR1 WNHNN, CDR2 SYGVQD (reference sequence). The CDR3 totals 14 residues. V dropped 3 bases and J dropped 0 bases, with 9 bases sitting between them. The DNA of the CDR3 is TGCGCCAGCAGTGACCCAGGGTCCTCCTACGAGCAGTACTTC. This translates into CASSDPGSSYEQYF.

This clone was observed a single time. The DNA for the CDR3 is TGTGCCAGCAGCCGCGGGACAGACTACGAGCAGTACTTC. This gives the protein CASSRGTDYEQYF. This chain joins TRBV7-4 and TRBJ2-7; D may be TRBD1 (7 bases). CDR3 length equals 13 residues. Trimming pared 5 bases from V and 3 bases from J, leaving 11 bases between. Per germline, CDR1 SGHVT and CDR2 SQSDAQ.

CDR3 sequence (DNA): TGTGCCAGTAGTGGACTAGCGGGAGCATTTGAGACCCAGTACTTC. It translates to CASSGLAGAFETQYF. The chain employs TRBV19 and TRBJ2-5; TRBD2 matches 13 bases. CDR3 length equals 15 residues. From germline, CDR1 is LNHDA and CDR2 SQIVND (reference sequence). V lost 5 bases to trimming and J lost 5 bases; unmatched junction nucleotides: 5.

The genes are TRBV12-1 and TRBJ2-7; the table's D call, TRBD1, was not checked against the DNA. TRBV12-1 is a pseudogene segment. There are 15 residues in the CDR3. CDR3 residues: CASSPPWGPTYEQYF. The CDR3 bases are TGTGCCAGCAGCCCCCCGTGGGGGCCCACCTACGAGCAGTACTTC.

The chain uses TRBV5-1 and TRBJ2-3; D is undetermined. The CDR3 consists of 14 residues. Deletions cut 3 bases from V and 0 bases from J, with 8 bases between. The germline CDR1 and CDR2 sequences are SGHRS and YFSETQ. The DNA of the CDR3 is TGCGCCAGCAGCTCGTACGTTAGCACAGATACGCAGTATTTT. Protein sequence: CASSSYVSTDTQYF. Combining the CDR3 with reference TRBV5-1 and TRBJ2-3 gives the whole variable domain KAGVTQTPRYLIKTRGQQVTLSCSPISGHRSVSWYQQTPGQGLQFLFEYFSETQRNKGNFPGRFSGRQFSNSRSEMNVSTLELGDSALYLCASSSYVSTDTQYFGPGTRLTVL.

V usage is TRBV11-3 and J usage is TRBJ1-6; TRBD1 aligns across 10 bases. This CDR3 is 16 amino acids long. J gave up 11 bases and V 5 bases, and 12 bases lay outside the gene matches. Germline values: CDR1 SGHNT, CDR2 YENEEA. The CDR3 nucleotides are TGTGCCAGCAGCGTCCGGGACAGGGGATTTCCGGCACCCCTCCACTTT. Amino acids: CASSVRDRGFPAPLHF. Full variable domain (remainder filled in from reference TRBV11-3 and TRBJ1-6): EAGVVQSPRYKIIEKKQPVAFWCNPISGHNTLYWYLQNLGQGPELLIRYENEEAVDDSQLPKDRFSAERLKGVDSTLKIQPAELGDSAVYLCASSVRDRGFPAPLHFGNGTRLTVT.

The genes are TRBV10-2 and TRBJ1-5, with TRBD1 as a possible D gene (5 bases). The germline V gene has CDR1 WSHSY and CDR2 SAAADI. Trimming shortened V by 8 bases and J by 5 bases, and 19 bases separated the two germline ends. The CDR3 has 15 residues. In nucleotides, the CDR3 is TGCGCCAGCGGGGGATCGGGGAAAGGCGATCAGCCCCAGCATTTT. As protein: CASGGSGKGDQPQHF.

The J gene is TRBJ2-1, the V gene TRBV19, with 7 bases aligning to TRBD2. Germline-derived CDR1 and CDR2 are LNHDA and SQIVND (reference sequence). The CDR3 has 15 residues. V lost 5 bases to trimming and J lost 0 bases; unmatched junction nucleotides: 4. The DNA of the CDR3 is TGTGCCAGTAGTGAACTAGCGAACTCCTACAATGAGCAGTTCTTC. This gives the protein CASSELANSYNEQFF.

The CDR3 reads CASSNRVGPYGYTF. The CDR3 bases are TGTGCCAGCAGTAACAGGGTCGGTCCGTATGGCTACACCTTC. The rearrangement joins TRBV6-5 to TRBJ1-2; tentative D call: TRBD1 (6 bases). The CDR3 is made up of 14 amino acids. V was pared by 5 bases and J by 5 bases, with 15 bases between. Germline CDR1 reads MNHEY; CDR2 reads SVGAGI.

The chain couples TRBV6-5 to TRBJ2-1, with 8 bases aligning to TRBD2. The CDR3 has 13 amino acids. CDR1 and CDR2 (germline): MNHEY, SVGAGI. J was trimmed by 4 bases and V by 4 bases; bases with no gene match: 0. As DNA, the CDR3 is TGTGCCAGCAGTTTAGCGGGGTACAATGAGCAGTTCTTC. This gives the protein CASSLAGYNEQFF.

This clone was observed once. The chain has TRBV6-4 and TRBJ1-5; TRBD1 matches 7 bases. CDR1 is MRHNA, CDR2 SNTAGT, per germline. Trimming removed 8 bases from V and 1 base from J; junction bases left unmatched: 2. This CDR3 has 13 residues. Written as DNA, the CDR3 is TGTGCCAGCTCACAGGGGAGCAATCAGCCCCAGCATTTT. It translates to CASSQGSNQPQHF.

The genes are TRBV3-1 (or the pseudogene TRBV3-2) and TRBJ1-1; TRBD1 matches at 7 bases. This CDR3 contains 14 residues. CDR1 LGHDT and CDR2 YNNKEL come from the germline V gene (reference sequence). J lost 5 bases, V lost 4 bases, and 7 bases had no gene match. The CDR3: CASSPLRQGTEAFF. CDR3 sequence (DNA): TGTGCCAGCAGCCCCCTCCGACAGGGAACTGAAGCTTTCTTT.

This clone was picked up one time. The chain uses TRBV5-1 and TRBJ2-2; TRBD1 matches 10 bases. Germline trimming cut 4 bases from V and 0 bases from J; bases unmatched to any gene: 3. This CDR3 comprises 16 residues. Germline CDR1 and CDR2: SGHRS and YFSETQ. As DNA, the CDR3 is TGCGCCAGCAGCCCGACAGGGGGCGCGAACACCGGGGAGCTGTTTTTT. Its translation is CASSPTGGANTGELFF.

The chain carries TRBV5-1 and TRBJ1-1; weak D call: TRBD1 (6 bases). In germline, CDR1 is SGHRS, CDR2 YFSETQ. V was trimmed by 4 bases and J by 4 bases, leaving 20 bases between them. The length of the CDR3 is 16 residues. Here the CDR3 reads CASSPPTGTSITEAFF. CDR3 in DNA: TGCGCCAGCAGCCCTCCAACCGGGACAAGTATCACTGAAGCTTTCTTT. Drawing the rest from reference TRBV5-1 and TRBJ1-1, the complete variable domain is KAGVTQTPRYLIKTRGQQVTLSCSPISGHRSVSWYQQTPGQGLQFLFEYFSETQRNKGNFPGRFSGRQFSNSRSEMNVSTLELGDSALYLCASSPPTGTSITEAFFGQGTRLTVV.

The V call is TRBV7-9, the J call TRBJ2-7; 8 positions match TRBD2. The V gene end was trimmed by 4 bases and the J gene end by 7 bases; junction bases not matched to a gene: 15. The CDR3 extends over 16 amino acids. CDR1 SEHNR and CDR2 FQNEAQ come from the germline V gene (reference sequence). Here the CDR3 DNA reads TGTGCCAGCAGCTCCGAATATGGCGGGAGGCCCTGGGAGCAGTACTTC. Translated, it gives CASSSEYGGRPWEQYF. Supplemented by reference TRBV7-9 and TRBJ2-7, the full variable domain reads DTGVSQNPRHKITKRGQNVTFRCDPISEHNRLYWYRQTLGQGPEFLTYFQNEAQLEKSRLLSDRFSAERPKGSFSTLEIQRTEQGDSAMYLCASSSEYGGRPWEQYFGPGTRLTVT.

This rearrangement joins TRBV2 to TRBJ1-1, with TRBD1 as a possible D gene (5 bases). The CDR3 has 13 residues. The V end was cut by 8 bases, the J end by 0 bases, with 10 bases between. Germline V gene data show CDR1 as SNHLY and CDR2 as FYNNEI. The CDR3 here is CASCRDMNTEAFF. CDR3 DNA: TGTGCCAGCTGCAGGGATATGAACACTGAAGCTTTCTTT.